This T cell receptor (beta chain) was identified in a study of OX40 agonist ivuxolimab in advanced cancers. Study results and limitations: Partial responders at 0.1-3.0 mg/kg had among the lowest clonal expansion.

The repertoire was sequenced with immunoSEQ multiplex PCR; TCRdb's copy has only in-frame clones and lacks some. The sample has around 67,000 clones; approximately 90% are singletons. About this clone: Its antigen is currently unknown.

This receptor was identified in an adult with an advanced solid tumor such as melanoma, head and neck, liver or kidney cancer. The input for sequencing was CD4+ or CD8+ T cells sorted from blood, taken in a trial of the OX40 agonist ivuxolimab.

The CDR3 is CATSKLDYGYTF. The CDR3 DNA sequence: TGTGCCACCAGTAAGCTGGACTATGGCTACACCTTC. V is TRBV15 and J is TRBJ1-2; no definite D call. The V and J ends lost 6 bases and 3 bases respectively, with 8 bases between them. This CDR3 has 12 amino acids. Per germline, CDR1 LNHNV and CDR2 YYDKDF (reference sequence).